This TCR beta chain was retrieved from a study of cytomegalovirus exposure and HLA in healthy donors. 60 Vbeta and 13 Jbeta primers were used in PCR. Original processing notes: It was a later analysis that counted tens of millions of unique TCR beta chains, of which around 11 million were shared. Here immunoSEQ multiplex PCR was the method, and the copy in TCRdb shows in-frame clones only, minus some. V and J calls and clone size come straight from that table; D and trimming were deduced from the DNA. This sample has approximately 70,000 clones, with around 80% found just once. This CDR3 is built from 19 residues. V shed 6 bases, J shed 4 bases, and the junction held 13 bases outside the gene matches. Germline loops: CDR1 LNHDA, CDR2 SQIVND (reference sequence).

Sequenced material: PBMCs. The TCR sequence derives from a woman aged 25 to 39 in good health and CMV-seronegative. This chain uses TRBV19 with TRBJ2-1; TRBD2 aligns across 15 bases. The CDR3: CASRFTGLAGGLLYNEQFF. In DNA form, the CDR3 reads TGTGCCAGTAGGTTTACGGGACTAGCGGGGGGCCTCCTTTACAATGAGCAGTTCTTC.